This T cell receptor (beta chain) was obtained from a study of T cell repertoires in cytomegalovirus infection. About the research overall: As its CMV epitopes, the study selected recently identified HLA-C-restricted and well-studied HLA-B-restricted targets. CMV infection and matching HLA type were both indicated by public TCR beta signatures.

This CDR3 comprises 17 residues. Trimming removed 0 bases from V and 2 bases from J; junction bases left unmatched: 8. Looked up from germline, CDR1 is MGHRA and CDR2 is YSYEKL. General study points: Carriers of CMV plus the relevant HLA were identified by cumulative public TCR beta family frequency. HLA-C-restricted CMV-specific TCR beta clonotypes prevailed in the ex vivo response.

TCRdb reprocessed the reads via MiXCR and lists one record per CDR3 protein. The top ten clones hold 9.5% to 15% of a sample with hundreds of thousands of distinct CDR3 sequences, 30% to 35% of them seen once. This clonotype has just a few counts. The target antigen is unknown. The sample consisted of cultured CD8+ T cells from PBMCs, taken from culture after CMV antigen stimulation. This TCR derives from a human donor in good health (CMV status not recorded). Some clones in this sample may be carry-over from other donors' samples. This chain uses TRBV4-1 with TRBJ2-3, with 7 bases lining up with TRBD2. The CDR3 loop is CASSQDRPGTNTDTQYF. The CDR3 DNA follows: TGCGCCAGCAGCCAAGATCGCCCGGGGACTAACACAGATACGCAGTATTTT.